Included here is one TCR beta chain sequence, with context. Its specificity is not known. This record belongs to a study of regulatory T cells in long-lasting Graves disease. To make TCR beta libraries, researchers used iRepertoire HTBI primers and Arm-PCR of CDR3 regions. TCRdb passed the multiplex PCR reads through MiXCR, listing each CDR3 protein once. The sample yields about half a million distinct CDR3 sequences, about 12% seen once. Time point of the sample: newly diagnosed GD, antithyroid drugs for less than 3 months. With RNA extracted from PBMCs as input, the TCR library was made. V was trimmed by 7 bases and J by 1 base, leaving 19 bases between them. The CDR3 totals 15 residues. Germline CDR1 reads DFQATT; CDR2 reads SNEGSKA (reference sequence). Regarding the study as a whole: TRBV28, TRBJ1-2 and TRBJ2-5 were favored in persistent disease.

These data also formed part of another study, on T cells in Graves' hyperthyroidism and ophthalmopathy. According to that study: The diagnostic basis comprised clinical symptoms, serum thyroxine and TRAb, thyroid ultrasound and orbital computed tomography. Blood also held most thyroid clonotypes expanded beyond 0.001.

This TCR was sampled from a woman aged 25 to 39 with Graves disease. This chain joins TRBV20-1 and TRBJ1-2, with TRBD1 as a possible D gene (5 bases). The source was peripheral blood mononuclear cells (PBMCs), collected at new diagnosis, from a patient treated with antithyroid drugs. The CDR3 coding sequence is TGCAGTGGCCAAGGCACAGGAGAAAATAACTATGGCTACACCTTC. The encoded protein is CSGQGTGENNYGYTF.